This T cell receptor (beta chain) was documented in a study of radiation and T cells in renal cell carcinoma. The CDR3 sequence is 12 residues long. CDR1 is SGHKS, CDR2 YYEKEE, per germline (reference sequence). The V gene lost 7 bases and the J gene lost 2 bases, with 7 bases spanning the gap. Time point meaning: blood 4 weeks post-SBRT, at nephrectomy. The treatment was: 15 Gy SBRT to primary tumor, nephrectomy 4 weeks later. Nephrectomy followed 15 Gy stereotactic body radiation by 4 weeks. After SBRT, blood was collected at 2 and 4 weeks, plus baseline. Assay used: immunoSEQ multiplex PCR; TCRdb lists only in-frame clones, some missing. The repertoire holds roughly 170,000 clones, less than 90% seen once, with around 10% in the top ten. Whole-study findings and limits: Pretreatment tumor biopsies were lacking, so baseline clonotypes are unknown. Top tumor clonotypes rose in blood 2 weeks post-radiation, then contracted.

A word on this clone: The antigen is not known.

The chain combines TRBV5-5 with TRBJ1-3, with D hard to call. The origin of this receptor is a woman in her fifties or sixties with renal cell carcinoma. Here the sequenced sample was blood, taken from a patient whose treatment included radiotherapy and nephrectomy. CDR3 protein: CASSSPGNTIYF. CDR3 nucleotide sequence: TGTGCCAGCTCCAGCCCTGGAAACACCATATATTTT.